A single sample gave rise to the 20 T cell receptor beta chains below, sequenced in a study of response to subunit inactivated influenza vaccine. MiXCR, applied by TCRdb to the RT-PCR reads, yields one record per CDR3 protein. Here the sample spans fewer than 550,000 distinct CDR3 sequences, approximately 24% being singletons. Sequenced material: CD4+ T cells sorted from PBMCs, taken 5 days after vaccination. Every receptor here comes from a man aged 45 to 65 who received an inactivated influenza vaccine.

The chain couples TRBV20-1 to TRBJ2-7; 7 bases agree with TRBD1. Germline V gene lookup returns CDR1 DFQATT and CDR2 SNEGSKA (reference sequence). This CDR3 is 14 amino acids long. J lost 6 bases, V lost 6 bases, and 14 bases had no gene match. CDR3 amino acids: CSAQRTGMPREQYF. The CDR3 DNA reads TGCAGTGCGCAAAGGACAGGTATGCCGCGCGAGCAGTACTTC.

The chain links TRBV28 to TRBJ2-7, with TRBD2 matching 7 bases. The CDR3 totals 15 residues. From germline, CDR1 is MDHEN and CDR2 SYDVKM. With 3 bases clipped from V and 7 bases from J, the junction kept 12 bases outside the gene matches. The CDR3 is CASSLASGKHPEQYF. CDR3 nucleotides: TGTGCCAGCAGTTTGGCCAGCGGGAAACACCCTGAGCAGTACTTC.

There are a few counts of this clonotype. V and J are TRBV20-1 and TRBJ2-3, with 9 bases that match TRBD2. The V and J ends lost 5 bases and 1 base, in that order; junction bases with no gene match: 7. CDR3 size: 15 residues. Germline CDR1 reads DFQATT; CDR2 reads SNEGSKA (reference sequence). Here the CDR3 reads CSAGSASGGTDTQYF. Written as DNA, the CDR3 is TGCAGTGCTGGGTCGGCTAGCGGGGGCACAGATACGCAGTATTTT.

The chain employs TRBV7-8 and TRBJ2-2, with D tentatively TRBD1 or TRBD2 (5 bases each). V dropped 5 bases and J dropped 2 bases, with 15 bases sitting between them. CDR1 and CDR2 from the germline V gene are SGHVS and FQNEAQ. The CDR3 is 16 amino acids. This chain's CDR3 is CASSPRRDGNTGELFF. The CDR3 region has the DNA TGTGCCAGCAGCCCTAGACGGGACGGCAACACCGGGGAGCTGTTTTTT.

V usage is TRBV7-3 and J usage is TRBJ2-1; D perhaps matches TRBD2 (5 bases). Per germline, CDR1 SGHTA and CDR2 FQGTGA. CDR3 size: 13 residues. Trimming pared 5 bases from V and 6 bases from J, leaving 11 bases between. The CDR3 loop is CASSRTLGNEQFF. CDR3 bases: TGTGCCAGCAGCCGGACTCTAGGCAATGAGCAGTTCTTC.

The CDR3 DNA follows: TGTGCCAGCAGCCTCCGGTCCAGCGGACCCTACGAGCAGTACTTC. Translation: CASSLRSSGPYEQYF. The chain carries TRBV7-2 and TRBJ2-7; D might be TRBD2 (5 bases). Trimming shortened V by 5 bases and J by 2 bases, and 16 bases separated the two germline ends. Germline-derived CDR1 and CDR2 are SGHTA and FQGNSA. The CDR3 has 15 amino acids.

This clonotype was picked up a small number of times. The chain links TRBV28 to TRBJ2-5; weak D call: TRBD1 (5 bases). The V end lost 2 bases, the J end lost 4 bases, and 14 bases lay between the germline ends. CDR1 is MDHEN and CDR2 is SYDVKM in the germline V gene. The CDR3 has 15 amino acids. The CDR3 reads CASSLVRQLLETQYF. DNA of the CDR3: TGTGCCAGCAGTTTAGTCCGACAGTTATTAGAGACCCAGTACTTC.

The rearrangement uses TRBV6-1 and TRBJ2-7, with D possibly being TRBD1 or TRBD2 (5 bases each). The length of the CDR3 is 14 residues. Trimming removed 7 bases from V and 6 bases from J, with 19 bases in between. The germline CDR1 and CDR2 sequences are MNHNS and SASEGT. The CDR3 DNA reads as TGTGCCAGCACCCCTTACGGGGCATCGGGCGAGCAGTACTTC. Amino acid sequence: CASTPYGASGEQYF.

This clonotype was detected a few times. This sequence joins TRBV20-1 and TRBJ2-1, with a weak D call TRBD2 (5 bases). The germline V gene has CDR1 DFQATT and CDR2 SNEGSKA (reference sequence). This CDR3 spans 12 amino acids. The V end lost 5 bases, the J end lost 0 bases, and 5 bases lay between the germline ends. The CDR3 here is CSAGSSYNEQFF. The CDR3 coding sequence is TGCAGTGCTGGGAGCTCCTACAATGAGCAGTTCTTC.

This clonotype was seen a handful of times. The chain recombines TRBV6-2 or TRBV6-3 with TRBJ2-1; the D is unclear. The CDR3 consists of 15 residues. Per germline, CDR1 MNHEY and CDR2 SVGEGT. V was clipped by 7 bases and J by 2 bases, with 15 bases between them. CDR3 residues: CASNLRVSTYNEQFF. The CDR3 bases are TGTGCCAGCAATTTACGAGTCTCTACCTACAATGAGCAGTTCTTC.

The V gene is TRBV12-3 or TRBV12-4, the J gene TRBJ2-7, with D unresolved. CDR3 size: 14 residues. Trimming took 5 bases from V and 6 from J, leaving 17 bases between them. CDR3 nucleotide sequence: TGTGCCAGCAGTCCCTCCCGGAGAGCGAGCGAGCAGTACTTC. The encoded protein is CASSPSRRASEQYF.

The chain uses TRBV12-3 or TRBV12-4 and TRBJ2-2; D is unclear. CDR3 length: 14 amino acids. Trimming cost V 5 bases and J 5 bases, with 12 bases left between them. The CDR3 DNA is TGTGCCAGCAGTCCAGCTACGATGACCGGGGAGCTGTTTTTT. Translation: CASSPATMTGELFF.

This clonotype has a handful of counts. The V and J genes are TRBV7-9 and TRBJ2-7; tentatively, D is TRBD2 (5 bases). Germline CDR1 reads SEHNR; CDR2 reads FQNEAQ (reference sequence). The CDR3 consists of 15 residues. V was cut by 5 bases and J by 6 bases, with 20 bases left in between. The CDR3 coding sequence is TGTGCCAGCAGCCAAAGGGTCCAAGAGGGATCCGAGCAGTACTTC. This codes for CASSQRVQEGSEQYF.

The genes are TRBV9 and TRBJ2-1, with D possibly matching TRBD1 (6 bases). Looked up from germline, CDR1 is SGDLS and CDR2 is YYNGEE. The CDR3 spans 14 residues. V was trimmed by 3 bases and J by 6 bases, leaving 13 bases between them. DNA of the CDR3: TGTGCCAGCAGCGCCCCGACAGGCAGCAATGAGCAGTTCTTC. It translates to CASSAPTGSNEQFF. Full variable domain (remainder filled in from reference TRBV9 and TRBJ2-1): DSGVTQTPKHLITATGQRVTLRCSPRSGDLSVYWYQQSLDQGLQFLIQYYNGEERAKGNILERFSAQQFPDLHSELNLSSLELGDSALYFCASSAPTGSNEQFFGPGTRLTVL.

The chain carries TRBV7-2 and TRBJ2-1; 9 bases align to TRBD1. Looked up from germline, CDR1 is SGHTA and CDR2 is FQGNSA. This CDR3 has 16 amino acids. V shed 4 bases and J 8 bases; nucleotides not matched to a gene: 12. CDR3 nucleotides: TGTGCCAGCAGCTCACCCCGTTTACAGGGGGCGCATGAGCAGTTCTTC. This gives the protein CASSSPRLQGAHEQFF.

The chain has TRBV3-1 and TRBJ2-1; 11 bases align to TRBD2. Germline trimming cut 1 base from V and 5 bases from J; bases unmatched to any gene: 10. The CDR3 is 18 amino acids. The germline V gene encodes CDR1 LGHDT and CDR2 YNNKEL (reference sequence). CDR3 sequence (DNA): TGTGCCAGCAGCCAAGGACTAGCGGGACTGCCCTCACACAATGAGCAGTTCTTC. Protein sequence: CASSQGLAGLPSHNEQFF.

The chain links TRBV6-2 or TRBV6-3 to TRBJ1-5; 10 bases line up with TRBD1. V gave up 5 bases and J gave up 1 base; unmatched junction bases: 5. The CDR3 loop spans 16 amino acids. Per the germline V gene, CDR1 is MNHEY and CDR2 is SVGEGT. This chain's CDR3 is CASSRGGQGSNQPQHF. The CDR3 coding sequence is TGTGCCAGCAGTAGGGGGGGACAGGGGAGCAATCAGCCCCAGCATTTT.

This chain connects TRBV12-3 or TRBV12-4 to TRBJ2-1, with a possible D match to TRBD2 (5 bases). V was shortened by 2 bases and J by 15 bases, with 14 bases between the two germline ends. The length of the CDR3 is 12 residues. CDR3 nucleotide sequence: TGTGCCAGCAGTTTAATGAGGGATCGGCCGTTCTTC. Protein: CASSLMRDRPFF.

The rearrangement links TRBV2 to TRBJ1-2; the match to TRBD1 covers 8 bases. CDR3 size: 17 residues. Trimming took 4 bases from V and 0 from J; bases not matched to a gene: 10. Germline assignment: CDR1 SNHLY and CDR2 FYNNEI. CDR3 sequence reads: CASSGPQGAGANYGYTF. CDR3 bases: TGTGCCAGCAGTGGGCCTCAGGGGGCTGGAGCTAACTATGGCTACACCTTC.

The chain combines TRBV3-1 with TRBJ2-1; possibly TRBD1 for D (5 bases). Germline V gene sequence: CDR1 LGHDT, CDR2 YNNKEL (reference sequence). Between the trimmed V and J ends, which lost 0 bases and 3 bases, there was a span of 12 bases. The CDR3 covers 16 residues. CDR3 sequence (DNA): TGTGCCAGCAGCCAAGACAGGGCGGTCCTCTACAATGAGCAGTTCTTC. As protein: CASSQDRAVLYNEQFF.